Sequencing of this TCR beta chain was carried out in a study of blood T cell repertoires in COVID-19. Study processing details: Nucleated cell number was recorded as an estimate derived from reference gene primer amplification. The method was immunoSEQ multiplex PCR; TCRdb's version includes in-frame clones alone and lacks a portion of them. From that table come the V and J calls and clone size; the DNA was used to work out D and trimming. The repertoire consists of a few hundred thousand clones, with about 87% occurring once and the leading ten covering approximately 2.5%. The CDR3 has 15 residues. J lost 4 bases, V lost 5 bases, and 8 bases had no gene match. Germline-derived CDR1 and CDR2 are SGHAT and FQNNGV.

Sequenced: PBMCs or T cells enriched from blood (not recorded which). This rearrangement joins TRBV11-2 to TRBJ2-3; 8 bases are a match to TRBD1. The clonotype originates from a woman in her forties with acute COVID-19. The CDR3 nucleotides are TGTGCCAGCAGCCCTCAGGGGGCAGCTCCAGATACGCAGTATTTT. It codes for CASSPQGAAPDTQYF.